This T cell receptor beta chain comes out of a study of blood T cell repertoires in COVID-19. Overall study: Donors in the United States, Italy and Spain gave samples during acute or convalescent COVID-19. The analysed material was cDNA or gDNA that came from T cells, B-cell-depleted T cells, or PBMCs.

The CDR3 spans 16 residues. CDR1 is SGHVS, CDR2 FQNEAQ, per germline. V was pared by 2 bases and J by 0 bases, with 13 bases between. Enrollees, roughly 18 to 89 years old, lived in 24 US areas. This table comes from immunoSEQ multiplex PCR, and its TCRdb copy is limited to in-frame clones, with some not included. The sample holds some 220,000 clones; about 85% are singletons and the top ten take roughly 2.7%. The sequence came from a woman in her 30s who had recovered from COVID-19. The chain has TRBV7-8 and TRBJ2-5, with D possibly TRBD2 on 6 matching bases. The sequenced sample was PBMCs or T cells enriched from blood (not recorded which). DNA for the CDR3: TGTGCCAGCAGCTTATCCGGGGGACCGTACCAAGAGACCCAGTACTTC. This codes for CASSLSGGPYQETQYF.